This T cell receptor beta chain was profiled in a study of blood T cell repertoires in COVID-19. Study details: Samples taken during acute and convalescent COVID-19 were collected in the United States, Italy and Spain.

In the source study's methods: By means of reference gene primer amplification, nucleated cell counts were estimated. Produced via immunoSEQ multiplex PCR; TCRdb's table is partial and in-frame only. V, J and clone size are taken as reported in that table, and D and trimming were inferred from the DNA itself. The sample holds about 59,000 clones; around 77% are singletons and the top ten take around 3.5%. CDR3 length: 12 residues. The V and J ends lost 6 bases and 7 bases respectively, with 10 bases between them. Germline V gene lookup returns CDR1 MNHNY and CDR2 SVGAGI (reference sequence). This sequence joins TRBV6-6 and TRBJ2-1; D remains unclear. This TCR was recovered from a man in his fifties or sixties with acute or convalescent COVID-19. Sample: peripheral blood. This CDR3 is CASSADGNEQFF. CDR3 in DNA: TGTGCCAGCAGCGCCGACGGGAATGAGCAGTTCTTC.